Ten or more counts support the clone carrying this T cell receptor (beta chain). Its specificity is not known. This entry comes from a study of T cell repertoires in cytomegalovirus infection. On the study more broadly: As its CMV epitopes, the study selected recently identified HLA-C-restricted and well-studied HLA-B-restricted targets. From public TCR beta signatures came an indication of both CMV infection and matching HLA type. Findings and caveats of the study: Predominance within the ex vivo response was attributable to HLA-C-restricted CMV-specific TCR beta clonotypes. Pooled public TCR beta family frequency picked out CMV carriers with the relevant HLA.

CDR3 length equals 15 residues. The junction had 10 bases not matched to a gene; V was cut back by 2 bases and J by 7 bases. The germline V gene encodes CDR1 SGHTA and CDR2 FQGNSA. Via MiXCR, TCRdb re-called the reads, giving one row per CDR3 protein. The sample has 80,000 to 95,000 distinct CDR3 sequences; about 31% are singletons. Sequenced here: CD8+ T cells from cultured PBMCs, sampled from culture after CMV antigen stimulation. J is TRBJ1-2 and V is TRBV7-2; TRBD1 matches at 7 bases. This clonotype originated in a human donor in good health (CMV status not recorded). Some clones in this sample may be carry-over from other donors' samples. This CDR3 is CASSLLGLDRAGYTF. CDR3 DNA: TGTGCCAGCAGCTTATTAGGCCTAGACAGGGCTGGCTACACCTTC.